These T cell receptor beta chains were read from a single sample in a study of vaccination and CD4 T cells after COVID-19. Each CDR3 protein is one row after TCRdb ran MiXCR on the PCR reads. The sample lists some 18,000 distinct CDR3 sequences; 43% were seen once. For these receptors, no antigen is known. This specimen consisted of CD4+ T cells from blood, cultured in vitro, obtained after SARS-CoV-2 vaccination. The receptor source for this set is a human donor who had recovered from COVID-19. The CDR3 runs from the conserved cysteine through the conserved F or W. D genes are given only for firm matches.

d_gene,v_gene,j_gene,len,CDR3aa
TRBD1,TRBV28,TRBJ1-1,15,CASSLGGQTGTEAFF
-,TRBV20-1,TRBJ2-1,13,CSASLFPGYEQFF
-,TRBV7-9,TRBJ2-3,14,CASSPKAATDTQYF
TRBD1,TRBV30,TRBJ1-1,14,CAWSGDRHASEAFF
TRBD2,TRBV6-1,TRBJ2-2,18,CASSTGSGRPLNTGELFF
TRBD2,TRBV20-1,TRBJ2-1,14,CSALWVAGSNEQFF
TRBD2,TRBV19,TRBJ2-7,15,CASSTGTSGGYEQYF
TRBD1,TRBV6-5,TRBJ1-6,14,CASSYRDRGSPLHF
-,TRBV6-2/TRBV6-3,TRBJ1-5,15,CASSYFLAGNQPQHF
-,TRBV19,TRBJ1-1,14,CASSIWEVNTEAFF
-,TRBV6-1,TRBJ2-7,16,CASSPRFGTSVFEQYF
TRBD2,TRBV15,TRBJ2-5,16,CATSRGSAGEQETQYF
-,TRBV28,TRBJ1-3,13,CASSLEPGNTIYF
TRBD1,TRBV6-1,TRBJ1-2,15,CASSVTGTGGHGYTF
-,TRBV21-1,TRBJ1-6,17,CASRRGQGQGYNSPLHF
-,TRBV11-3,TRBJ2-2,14,CASSLAGGTGELFF
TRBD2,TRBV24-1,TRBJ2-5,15,CATSDFSGGEETQYF
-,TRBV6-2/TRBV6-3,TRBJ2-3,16,CASSYIGTWGTDTQYF
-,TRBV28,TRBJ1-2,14,CASSFGEANYGYTF
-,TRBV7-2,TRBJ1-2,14,CASSFVTENYGYTF
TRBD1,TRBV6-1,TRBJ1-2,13,CASSLQGGHGYTF
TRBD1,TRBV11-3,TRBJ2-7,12,CASSRTGYEQYF
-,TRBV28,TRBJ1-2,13,CASGLFTDYGYTF
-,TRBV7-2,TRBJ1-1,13,CASSFTENTEAFF
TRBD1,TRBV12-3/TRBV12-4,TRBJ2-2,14,CASSLGGGPGELFF
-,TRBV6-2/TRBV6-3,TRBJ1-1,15,CASQMDGRWNTEAFF
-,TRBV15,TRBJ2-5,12,CATSRDSETQYF
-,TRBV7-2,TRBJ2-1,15,CASSLVGRSYNEQFF